The entry below gives a single TCR beta chain sequence along with its context. As originally analysed: Amplified reference gene primers provided the basis for estimating nucleated cell counts. Some clones are missing from TCRdb's copy, which holds only in-frame ones; the method was immunoSEQ multiplex PCR. V, J and clone size derive from that table, while D and trimming were established from the DNA sequence. The sample has roughly 300,000 clones, around 87% seen once. The sample comes from a study of blood T cell repertoires in COVID-19. At the level of the study: Samples representing acute and convalescent COVID-19 were sourced from the United States, Italy and Spain. T cells, B-cell-depleted T cells, or PBMCs provided the cDNA or gDNA that served as material.

With 1 base clipped from V and 7 bases from J, the junction kept 5 bases outside the gene matches. The length of the CDR3 is 16 residues. The germline V gene has CDR1 MDHEN and CDR2 SYDVKM. This receptor was identified in a woman between 50 and 59 years old who had recovered from COVID-19. Source material: peripheral blood. The J gene is TRBJ1-4, the V gene TRBV28, with TRBD1 matching over 11 bases. CDR3 bases: TGTGCCAGCAGTTTATACCGGACAGGGGGCGGTGAAAAACTGTTTTTT. Protein: CASSLYRTGGGEKLFF.